A selection of T cell receptor beta chains follows, all from one sample in a study of CD8+CD57+ T cells in acquired aplastic anemia. TCRdb re-derived calls from the reads in MiXCR, one entry per CDR3 protein. The profile covers some 130,000 distinct CDR3 sequences, with 40% to 60% appearing a single time and about 2.5% taken by the ten largest. The sequenced sample consisted of sorted CD4+, CD8+, or CD8+CD57+ T cells (not recorded which) from PBMCs. The receptors were sampled from a human donor in good health, serving as a control. CDR3s leave out the opening cysteine and the closing phenylalanine or tryptophan.

v_gene: TRBV7-9
CDR3aa: ASSLGAAREQF

v_gene: TRBV15
CDR3aa: ATSRDLGDTNTGELF

v_gene: TRBV5-1
CDR3aa: ASSSTTGQGQAF

v_gene: TRBV11-2
CDR3aa: VSSRRSQERNTEAF

v_gene: TRBV6-2/TRBV6-3
CDR3aa: ASSYSIYEQY

v_gene: TRBV29-1
CDR3aa: SETTGAYEQY

v_gene: TRBV2
CDR3aa: ASSFSTANSPLH

v_gene: TRBV20-1
CDR3aa: SATVYNSPLH

v_gene: TRBV20-1
CDR3aa: SAIRAGGGSYEQY

v_gene: TRBV11-2
CDR3aa: ASSIPTPGRAHSPLH